This T cell receptor beta chain was profiled in a study of blood T cell repertoires in COVID-19 (dated by TCRdb to between 2020 and 2021). In terms of the full investigation: The collaborator samples originated in the United States, Italy and Spain and spanned the acute and convalescent phases of COVID-19. The prospective study material was composed of cDNA or gDNA derived from T cells, B-cell-depleted T cells, or PBMCs. The dataset comprised deeply sampled blood TCRbeta repertoires from subjects exposed to, actively infected with, or recovered from COVID-19. The sample metadata nearly always contained a de-identified subject ID, COVID-19 status, age in years and sex. The repertoires were made available in a free public database intended to serve as a resource for research on the immune response to SARS-CoV-2. Samples came from the ongoing ImmuneRACE study (first 160 participants) plus 1,254 subjects from 6 global collaborators. Where HLA class I and class II types were available, the types were taken from metadata supplied by the sample provider, not from assay-based typing.

As encoded in the germline V gene (reference sequence), CDR1 is LGHDT while CDR2 is YNNKEL. V is trimmed back by 2 bases and J by 8 bases, and the junction contains 9 bases that no gene match accounts for. There are 15 amino acids in the CDR3, from cysteine to phenylalanine inclusive. Left in the record is the CDR3 DNA by itself, 45 bases read in frame from the first base. With respect to this clone: What antigen it recognizes has not been identified. No base qualities exist here, and no much larger clone lies one base off it. The sample holds other DNA sequences that translate to the same CDR3.

Overall study outcomes, separate from this receptor: How much clinical and demographic metadata was included differed by source and by participant, and the metadata was provided uncurated.

TCRbeta CDR3 regions were amplified from genomic DNA by means of the immunoSEQ Assay, a bias-controlled multiplex PCR. As for the authors' bioinformatics: Within the assay, amplification of reference gene primers was used to estimate how many nucleated cells each sample contained. Sequence reads were collapsed and filtered to measure the absolute abundance of every unique TCRbeta CDR3 rearrangement. For each sample, productive Simpson clonality was calculated as the square root of Simpson's diversity index across productive rearrangements. This is the immuneACCESS table as TCRdb keeps it, with only in-frame sequences that have V and J called. A part of the clones is gone; compared with another copy, unresolved V genes explain less than half, and the rest is unexplained. The V and J calls and clone size were taken over from that table, and D and trimming were inferred from the DNA. For this sample the table gives a few hundred thousand clones, of which roughly 89% were detected only once. The ten largest clones represent roughly 0.87% of the sample.

One collaborating source in Seattle enrolled patients during active infection and followed them longitudinally through the course of disease. The collaborating institutions used their own protocols to collect whole blood in K2EDTA tubes. For TCRbeta analysis, collaborator samples were shipped as frozen whole blood, as isolated PBMCs, or as DNA extracted from either sample type. The receptor comes from a man between 18 and 35 years old with COVID-19, enrolled during active disease. The chain employs TRBV3-1 (or the pseudogene TRBV3-2) and TRBJ1-2, and 9 bases in between align with TRBD1. Sequenced: peripheral blood. Here is the DNA: TGTGCCAGCAGCCAACCCCGGACAGGGGTGGACGGCTACACCTTC. This sequence encodes CASSQPRTGVDGYTF.